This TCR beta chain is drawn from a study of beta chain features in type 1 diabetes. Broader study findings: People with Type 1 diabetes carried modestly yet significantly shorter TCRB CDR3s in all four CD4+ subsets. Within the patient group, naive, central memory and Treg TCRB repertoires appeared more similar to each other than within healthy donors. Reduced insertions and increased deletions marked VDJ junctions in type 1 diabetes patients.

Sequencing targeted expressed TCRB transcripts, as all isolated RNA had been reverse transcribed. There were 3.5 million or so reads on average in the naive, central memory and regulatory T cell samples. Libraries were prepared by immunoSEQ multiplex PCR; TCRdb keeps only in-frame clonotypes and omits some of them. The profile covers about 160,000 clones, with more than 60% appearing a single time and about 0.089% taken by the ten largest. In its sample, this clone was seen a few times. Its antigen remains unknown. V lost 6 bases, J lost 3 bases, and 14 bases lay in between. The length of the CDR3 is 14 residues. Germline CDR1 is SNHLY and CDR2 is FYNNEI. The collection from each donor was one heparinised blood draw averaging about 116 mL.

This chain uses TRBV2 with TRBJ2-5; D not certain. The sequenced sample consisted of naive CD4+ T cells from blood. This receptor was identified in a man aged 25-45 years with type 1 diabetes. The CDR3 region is CASSEMVGKETQYF. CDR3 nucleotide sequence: TGTGCCAGCAGCGAGATGGTGGGGAAAGAGACCCAGTACTTC.